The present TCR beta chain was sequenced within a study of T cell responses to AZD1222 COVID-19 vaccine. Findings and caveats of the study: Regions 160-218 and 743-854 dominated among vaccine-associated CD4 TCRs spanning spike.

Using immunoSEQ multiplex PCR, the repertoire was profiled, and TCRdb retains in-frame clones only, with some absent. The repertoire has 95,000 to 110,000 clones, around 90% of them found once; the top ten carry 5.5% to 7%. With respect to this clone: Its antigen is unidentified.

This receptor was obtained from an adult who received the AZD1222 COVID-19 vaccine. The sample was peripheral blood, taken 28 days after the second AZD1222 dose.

The CDR3 loop is CASSQPSRATNEKLFF. The CDR3 nucleotides read TGCGCCAGCAGCCAACCTTCTAGGGCTACTAATGAAAAACTGTTTTTT. The chain has TRBV4-1 and TRBJ1-4; the D is unclear. In germline, CDR1 is MGHRA, CDR2 YSYEKL. The ends were cut back, 2 bases at V and 2 bases at J, with 12 bases in the middle. CDR3 length: 16 amino acids.